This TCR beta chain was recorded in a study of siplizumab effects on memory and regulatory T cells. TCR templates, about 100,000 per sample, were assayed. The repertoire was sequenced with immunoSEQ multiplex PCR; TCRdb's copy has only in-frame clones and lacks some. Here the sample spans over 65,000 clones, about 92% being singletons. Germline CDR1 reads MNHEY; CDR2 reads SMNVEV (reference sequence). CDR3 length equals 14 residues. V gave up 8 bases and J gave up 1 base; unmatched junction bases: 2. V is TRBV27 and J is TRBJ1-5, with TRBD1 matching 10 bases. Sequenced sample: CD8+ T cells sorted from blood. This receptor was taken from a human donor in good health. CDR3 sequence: CASATGGSNQPQHF. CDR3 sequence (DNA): TGTGCCAGCGCGACAGGGGGCAGCAATCAGCCCCAGCATTTT.